The source of this TCR beta chain is a study of cytomegalovirus exposure and HLA in healthy donors. Sequencing was performed with immunoSEQ multiplex PCR; in TCRdb, only in-frame clones are kept and a portion is missing. The data hold some 140,000 clones, with 86% observed a single time. This clonotype was sampled from a young man in good health and CMV-seronegative. The sample comprised PBMCs.

Here the CDR3 reads CASSPSGLATGELFF. In DNA form, the CDR3 reads TGTGCCAGCAGCCCATCGGGACTAGCGACCGGGGAGCTGTTTTTT. V is TRBV9 and J is TRBJ2-2, with TRBD2 identical over 10 bases. CDR3 length equals 15 residues. CDR1 is SGDLS and CDR2 is YYNGEE in the germline V gene. Trimming cost V 4 bases and J 5 bases; bases outside gene matches: 5. The full variable domain, with the rest looked up from reference TRBV9 and TRBJ2-2, is DSGVTQTPKHLITATGQRVTLRCSPRSGDLSVYWYQQSLDQGLQFLIQYYNGEERAKGNILERFSAQQFPDLHSELNLSSLELGDSALYFCASSPSGLATGELFFGEGSRLTVL.